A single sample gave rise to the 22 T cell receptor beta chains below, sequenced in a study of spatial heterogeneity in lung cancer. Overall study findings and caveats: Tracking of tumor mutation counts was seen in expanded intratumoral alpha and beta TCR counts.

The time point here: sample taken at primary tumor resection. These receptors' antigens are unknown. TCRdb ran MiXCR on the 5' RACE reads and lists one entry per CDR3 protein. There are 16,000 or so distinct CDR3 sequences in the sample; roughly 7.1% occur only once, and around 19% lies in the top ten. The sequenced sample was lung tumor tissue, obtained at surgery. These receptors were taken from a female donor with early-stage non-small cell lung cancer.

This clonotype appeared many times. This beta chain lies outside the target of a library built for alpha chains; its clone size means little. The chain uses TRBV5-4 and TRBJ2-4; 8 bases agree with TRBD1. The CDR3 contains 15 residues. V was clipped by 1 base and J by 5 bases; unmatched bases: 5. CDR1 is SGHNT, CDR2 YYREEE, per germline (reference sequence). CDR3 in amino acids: CASSLRSQGENIQYF. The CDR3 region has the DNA TGTGCCAGCAGCTTGCGGTCACAGGGGGAAAACATTCAGTACTTC.

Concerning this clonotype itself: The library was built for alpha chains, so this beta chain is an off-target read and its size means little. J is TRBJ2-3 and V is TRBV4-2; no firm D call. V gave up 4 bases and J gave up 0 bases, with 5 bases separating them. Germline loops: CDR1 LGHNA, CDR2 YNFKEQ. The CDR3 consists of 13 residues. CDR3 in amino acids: CASSLASTDTQYF. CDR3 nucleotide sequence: TGTGCCAGCAGCCTCGCTAGCACAGATACGCAGTATTTT.

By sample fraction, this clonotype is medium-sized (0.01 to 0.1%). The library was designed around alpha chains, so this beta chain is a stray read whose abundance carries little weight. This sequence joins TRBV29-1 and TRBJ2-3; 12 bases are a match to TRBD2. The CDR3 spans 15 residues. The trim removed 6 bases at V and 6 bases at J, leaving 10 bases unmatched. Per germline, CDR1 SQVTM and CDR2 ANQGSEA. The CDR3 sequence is CSVGLAGGPLDTQYF. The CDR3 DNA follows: TGCAGCGTGGGCCTAGCGGGGGGGCCCCTTGATACGCAGTATTTT.

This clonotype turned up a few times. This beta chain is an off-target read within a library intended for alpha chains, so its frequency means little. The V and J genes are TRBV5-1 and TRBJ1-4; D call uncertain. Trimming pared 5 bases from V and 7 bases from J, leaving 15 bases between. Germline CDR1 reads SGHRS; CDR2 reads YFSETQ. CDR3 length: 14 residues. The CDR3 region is CASRSGWGSEKLFF. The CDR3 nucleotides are TGCGCCAGCAGATCCGGATGGGGTAGTGAAAAACTGTTTTTT.

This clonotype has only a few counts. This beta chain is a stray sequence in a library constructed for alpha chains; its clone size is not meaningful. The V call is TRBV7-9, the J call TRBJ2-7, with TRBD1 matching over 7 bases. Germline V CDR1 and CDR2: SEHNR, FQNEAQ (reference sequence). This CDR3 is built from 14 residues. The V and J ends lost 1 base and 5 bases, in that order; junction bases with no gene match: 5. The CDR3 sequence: CASSLGGGNDEQYF. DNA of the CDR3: TGTGCCAGCAGCTTAGGAGGGGGCAATGACGAGCAGTACTTC.

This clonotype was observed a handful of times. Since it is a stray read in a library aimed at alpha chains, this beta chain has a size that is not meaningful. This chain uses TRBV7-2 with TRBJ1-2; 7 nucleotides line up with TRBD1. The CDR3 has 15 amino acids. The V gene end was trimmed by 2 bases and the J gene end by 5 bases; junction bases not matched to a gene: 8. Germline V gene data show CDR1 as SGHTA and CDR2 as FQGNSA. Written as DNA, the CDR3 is TGTGCCAGCAGCTTACGGACAGGAATCGGGTATGGCTACACCTTC. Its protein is CASSLRTGIGYGYTF. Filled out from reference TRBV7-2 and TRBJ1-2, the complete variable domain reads GAGVSQSPSNKVTEKGKDVELRCDPISGHTALYWYRQSLGQGLEFLIYFQGNSAPDKSGLPSDRFSAERTGGSVSTLTIQRTQQEDSAVYLCASSLRTGIGYGYTFGSGTRLTVV.

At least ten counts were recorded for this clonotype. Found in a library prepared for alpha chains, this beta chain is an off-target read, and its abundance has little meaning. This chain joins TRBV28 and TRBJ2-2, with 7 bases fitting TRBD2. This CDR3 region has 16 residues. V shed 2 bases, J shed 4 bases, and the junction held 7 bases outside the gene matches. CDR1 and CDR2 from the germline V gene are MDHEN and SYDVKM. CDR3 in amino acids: CASSLTRGLRTGELFF. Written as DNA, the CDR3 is TGTGCCAGCAGTTTAACGCGGGGGTTACGCACCGGGGAGCTGTTTTTT.

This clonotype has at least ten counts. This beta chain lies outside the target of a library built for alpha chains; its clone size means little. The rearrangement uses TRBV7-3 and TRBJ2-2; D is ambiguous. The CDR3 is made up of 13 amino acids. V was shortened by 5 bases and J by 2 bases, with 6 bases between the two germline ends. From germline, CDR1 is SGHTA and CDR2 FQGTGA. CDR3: CASSRTNTGELFF. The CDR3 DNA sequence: TGTGCCAGCAGCCGTACAAACACCGGGGAGCTGTTTTTT.

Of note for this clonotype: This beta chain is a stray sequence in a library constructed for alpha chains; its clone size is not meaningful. CDR3 sequence (DNA): TGTGCCAGCACCGAAGGACACACGAACACTGAAGCTTTCTTT. Its protein is CASTEGHTNTEAFF. J is TRBJ1-1 and V is TRBV9, with a weak D call TRBD1 (5 bases). The CDR3 totals 14 residues. Trimming removed 6 bases at V and 1 base at J, with 13 bases between. Germline V gene lookup returns CDR1 SGDLS and CDR2 YYNGEE.

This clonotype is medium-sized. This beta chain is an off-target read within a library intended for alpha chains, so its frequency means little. CDR3 amino acids: CASSLGAVLYNEQFF. The CDR3 nucleotides are TGTGCCAGCAGCTTAGGAGCAGTCCTCTACAATGAGCAGTTCTTC. The chain combines TRBV7-9 with TRBJ2-1; no reliable D call. This CDR3 has 15 residues. Trimming removed 1 base from V and 3 bases from J, with 10 bases in between. The germline gives CDR1 SEHNR, CDR2 FQNEAQ (reference sequence).

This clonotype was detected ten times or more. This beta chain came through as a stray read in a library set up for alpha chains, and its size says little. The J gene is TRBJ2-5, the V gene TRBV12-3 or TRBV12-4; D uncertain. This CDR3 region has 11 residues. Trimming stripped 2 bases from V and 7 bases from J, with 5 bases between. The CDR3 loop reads CASSLTGTQYF. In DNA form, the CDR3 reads TGTGCCAGCAGTTTAACCGGGACCCAGTACTTC.

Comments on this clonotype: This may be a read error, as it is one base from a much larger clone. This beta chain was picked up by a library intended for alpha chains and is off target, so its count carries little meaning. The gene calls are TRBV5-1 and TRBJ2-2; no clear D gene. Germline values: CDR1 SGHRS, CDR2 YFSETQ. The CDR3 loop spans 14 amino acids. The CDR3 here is CAGSPEGMTGELFF. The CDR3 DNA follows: TGCGCCGGCAGCCCGGAAGGGATGACCGGGGAGCTGTTTTTT.

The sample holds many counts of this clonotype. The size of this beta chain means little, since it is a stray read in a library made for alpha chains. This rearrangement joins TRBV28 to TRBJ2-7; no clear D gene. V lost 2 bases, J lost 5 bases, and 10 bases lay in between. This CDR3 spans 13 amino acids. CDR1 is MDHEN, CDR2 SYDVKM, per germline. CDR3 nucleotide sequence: TGTGCCAGCAGTTTAATCCAGGACCACGAGCAGTACTTC. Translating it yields CASSLIQDHEQYF.

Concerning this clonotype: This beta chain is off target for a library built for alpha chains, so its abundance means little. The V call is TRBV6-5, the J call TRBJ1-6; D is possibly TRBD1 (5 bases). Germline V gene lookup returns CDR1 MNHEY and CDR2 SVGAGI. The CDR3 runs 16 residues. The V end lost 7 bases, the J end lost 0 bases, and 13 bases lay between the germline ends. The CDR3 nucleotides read TGTGCCAGCACCCCTAAGGGGAGCTCCTATAATTCACCCCTCCACTTT. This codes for CASTPKGSSYNSPLHF.

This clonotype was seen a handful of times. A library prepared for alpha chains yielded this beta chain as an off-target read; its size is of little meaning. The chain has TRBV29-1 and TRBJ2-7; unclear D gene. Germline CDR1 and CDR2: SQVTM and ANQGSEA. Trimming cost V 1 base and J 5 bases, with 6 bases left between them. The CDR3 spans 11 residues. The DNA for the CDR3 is TGCAGCGTTGAAGGCGGCCACGAGCAGTACTTC. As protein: CSVEGGHEQYF.

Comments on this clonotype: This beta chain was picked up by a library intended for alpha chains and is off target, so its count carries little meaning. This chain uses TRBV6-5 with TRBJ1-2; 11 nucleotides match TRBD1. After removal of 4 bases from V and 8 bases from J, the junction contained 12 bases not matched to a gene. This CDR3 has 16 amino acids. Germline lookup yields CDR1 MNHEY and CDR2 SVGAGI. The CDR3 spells CASSSLPPGQGVGYTF. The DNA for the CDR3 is TGTGCCAGCAGTTCCCTCCCTCCGGGACAGGGGGTCGGCTACACCTTC.

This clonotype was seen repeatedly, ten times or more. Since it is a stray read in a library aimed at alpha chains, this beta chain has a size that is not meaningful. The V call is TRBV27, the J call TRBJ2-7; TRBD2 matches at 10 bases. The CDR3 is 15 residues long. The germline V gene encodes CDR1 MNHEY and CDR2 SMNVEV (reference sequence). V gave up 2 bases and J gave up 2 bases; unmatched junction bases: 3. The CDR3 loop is CASSLVAGGPYEQYF. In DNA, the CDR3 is TGTGCCAGCAGTTTAGTAGCGGGGGGACCCTACGAGCAGTACTTC.

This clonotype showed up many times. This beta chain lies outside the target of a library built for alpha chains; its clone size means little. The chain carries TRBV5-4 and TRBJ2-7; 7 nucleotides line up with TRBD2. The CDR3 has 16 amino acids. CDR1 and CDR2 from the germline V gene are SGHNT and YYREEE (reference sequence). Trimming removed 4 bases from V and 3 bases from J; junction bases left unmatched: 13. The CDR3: CASSPGGAGFLYEQYF. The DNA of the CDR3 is TGTGCCAGCAGCCCGGGGGGAGCGGGGTTCCTCTACGAGCAGTACTTC.

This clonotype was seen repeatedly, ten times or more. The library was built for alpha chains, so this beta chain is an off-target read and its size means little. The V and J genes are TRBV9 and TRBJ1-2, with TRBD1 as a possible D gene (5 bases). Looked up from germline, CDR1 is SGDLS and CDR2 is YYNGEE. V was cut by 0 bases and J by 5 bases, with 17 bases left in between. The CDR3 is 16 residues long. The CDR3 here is CASSVAVPGTRYGYTF. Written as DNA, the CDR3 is TGTGCCAGCAGCGTAGCGGTCCCAGGGACCCGTTATGGCTACACCTTC.

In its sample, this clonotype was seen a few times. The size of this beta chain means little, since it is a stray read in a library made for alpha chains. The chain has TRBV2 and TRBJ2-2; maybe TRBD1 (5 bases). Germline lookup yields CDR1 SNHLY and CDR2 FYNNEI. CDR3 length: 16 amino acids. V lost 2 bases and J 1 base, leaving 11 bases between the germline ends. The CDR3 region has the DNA TGTGCCAGCAGTGAAAATAGGGGCCGGAACACCGGGGAGCTGTTTTTT. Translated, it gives CASSENRGRNTGELFF. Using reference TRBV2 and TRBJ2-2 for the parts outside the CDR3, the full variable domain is EPEVTQTPSHQVTQMGQEVILRCVPISNHLYFYWYRQILGQKVEFLVSFYNNEISEKSEIFDDQFSVERPDGSNFTLKIRSTKLEDSAMYFCASSENRGRNTGELFFGEGSRLTVL.

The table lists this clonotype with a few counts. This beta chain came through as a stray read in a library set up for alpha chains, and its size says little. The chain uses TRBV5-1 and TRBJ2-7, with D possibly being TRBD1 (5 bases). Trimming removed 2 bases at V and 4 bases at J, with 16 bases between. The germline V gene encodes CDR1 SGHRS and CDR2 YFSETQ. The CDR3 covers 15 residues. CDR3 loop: CASSLGQGSLYEQYF. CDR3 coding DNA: TGCGCCAGCAGCTTAGGGCAGGGTTCTTTATACGAGCAGTACTTC.

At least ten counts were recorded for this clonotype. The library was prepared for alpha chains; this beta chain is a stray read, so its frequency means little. The CDR3 protein is CASSLFTRNEQFF. CDR3 in DNA: TGTGCCAGCAGCTTATTCACGAGGAATGAGCAGTTCTTC. The chain combines TRBV7-2 with TRBJ2-1, with D hard to call. From germline, CDR1 is SGHTA and CDR2 FQGNSA. Trimming shortened V by 2 bases and J by 7 bases, and 9 bases separated the two germline ends. This CDR3 is built from 13 residues.